The 8 T cell receptor beta chains below come from one sample, sequenced in a study of cytomegalovirus exposure and HLA in healthy donors. The PCR had 60 Vbeta and 13 Jbeta primers. The repertoire was sequenced with immunoSEQ multiplex PCR; TCRdb's copy has only in-frame clones and lacks some. The repertoire consists of over 150,000 clones, with about four fifths occurring once and the leading ten covering 1%. The specimen was PBMCs. These receptors were obtained from a woman aged 45-65 years in good health and CMV-seropositive.

This chain uses TRBV4-3 with TRBJ2-2; unclear D gene. CDR1 is LGHNA, CDR2 YSLEER, per germline. The CDR3 contains 15 residues. V lost 0 bases and J 0 bases, leaving 5 bases between the germline ends. CDR3 sequence: CASSQDSSNTGELFF. The CDR3, as DNA: TGCGCCAGCAGCCAAGATTCCTCGAACACCGGGGAGCTGTTTTTT.

The chain joins TRBV5-3 to TRBJ1-5; 9 bases fit TRBD1. TRBV5-3 is assigned to the ORF class and has an uncertain function. This CDR3 region has 15 residues. The V and J ends lost 4 bases and 6 bases, in that order; junction bases with no gene match: 8. This CDR3 reads CARSPDRGQIQPQHF. The CDR3 nucleotides read TGTGCCAGAAGCCCGGACAGGGGCCAAATTCAGCCCCAGCATTTT.

This rearrangement joins TRBV6-5 to TRBJ1-2, with TRBD1 identical over 8 bases. Germline CDR1 is MNHEY and CDR2 is SVGAGI. The J segment lost 5 bases and the V segment lost 5 bases, leaving 4 bases of the junction unmatched. This CDR3 contains 13 residues. Written as DNA, the CDR3 is TGTGCCAGCAGTCCGGACAGGGTTTATGGCTACACCTTC. This sequence encodes CASSPDRVYGYTF.

V is TRBV4-2 and J is TRBJ1-2, with a possible D match to TRBD1 (5 bases). V was shortened by 4 bases and J by 2 bases, with 17 bases between the two germline ends. CDR1 and CDR2 (germline): LGHNA, YNFKEQ. The length of the CDR3 is 16 residues. The CDR3 DNA follows: TGTGCCAGCAGCCTCGGGGCGACACTAGCGAACTATGGCTACACCTTC. It codes for CASSLGATLANYGYTF.

This clone was counted once. The chain joins TRBV28 to TRBJ1-2, with 7 bases fitting TRBD1. The CDR3 is 16 amino acids. V was clipped by 6 bases and J by 0 bases; unmatched bases: 10. Germline V gene data show CDR1 as MDHEN and CDR2 as SYDVKM. In DNA form, the CDR3 reads TGTGCCAGCAGCGATGCAGGGACAGCCTCTAACTATGGCTACACCTTC. It encodes CASSDAGTASNYGYTF.

The chain carries TRBV5-1 and TRBJ2-4; 7 nucleotides agree with TRBD2. J gave up 9 bases and V 4 bases, and 13 bases lay outside the gene matches. Germline values: CDR1 SGHRS, CDR2 YFSETQ. The CDR3 length is 15 residues. The CDR3 loop is CASSPSYPGGSIQYF. CDR3 nucleotide sequence: TGCGCCAGCAGCCCCTCCTATCCAGGCGGGAGCATTCAGTACTTC.

V gene TRBV4-1 combines with J gene TRBJ1-5, with 8 bases aligning to TRBD1. V gave up 1 base and J gave up 7 bases; unmatched junction bases: 6. The CDR3 sequence is 15 residues long. Germline CDR1 and CDR2: MGHRA and YSYEKL. This chain's CDR3 is CASSQARGRGQPQHF. The CDR3 DNA is TGCGCCAGCAGCCAAGCCAGGGGGCGAGGGCAGCCCCAGCATTTT.

CDR3 sequence (DNA): TGTGCCAGCAGTCTGCGGCGGGCAACTAATGAAAAACTGTTTTTT. This gives the protein CASSLRRATNEKLFF. The chain is built from TRBV28 and TRBJ1-4, with unresolved D. In germline, CDR1 is MDHEN, CDR2 SYDVKM. CDR3 length equals 15 residues. V dropped 5 bases and J dropped 0 bases, with 10 bases sitting between them. The variable domain in full, with the rest retrieved from reference TRBV28 and TRBJ1-4, is DVKVTQSSRYLVKRTGEKVFLECVQDMDHENMFWYRQDPGLGLRLIYFSYDVKMKEKGDIPEGYSVSREKKERFSLILESASTNQTSMYLCASSLRRATNEKLFFGSGTQLSVL.